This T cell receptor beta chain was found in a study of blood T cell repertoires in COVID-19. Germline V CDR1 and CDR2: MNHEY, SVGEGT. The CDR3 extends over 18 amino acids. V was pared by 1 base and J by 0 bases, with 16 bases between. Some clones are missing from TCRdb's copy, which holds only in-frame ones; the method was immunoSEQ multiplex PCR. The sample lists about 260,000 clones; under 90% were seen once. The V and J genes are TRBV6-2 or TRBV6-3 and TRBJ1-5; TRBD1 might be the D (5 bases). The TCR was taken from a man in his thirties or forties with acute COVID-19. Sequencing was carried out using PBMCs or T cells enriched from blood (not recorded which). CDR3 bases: TGTGCCAGCAGTTACTTCGGAACCGGGACTCTTAGCAATCAGCCCCAGCATTTT. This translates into CASSYFGTGTLSNQPQHF.